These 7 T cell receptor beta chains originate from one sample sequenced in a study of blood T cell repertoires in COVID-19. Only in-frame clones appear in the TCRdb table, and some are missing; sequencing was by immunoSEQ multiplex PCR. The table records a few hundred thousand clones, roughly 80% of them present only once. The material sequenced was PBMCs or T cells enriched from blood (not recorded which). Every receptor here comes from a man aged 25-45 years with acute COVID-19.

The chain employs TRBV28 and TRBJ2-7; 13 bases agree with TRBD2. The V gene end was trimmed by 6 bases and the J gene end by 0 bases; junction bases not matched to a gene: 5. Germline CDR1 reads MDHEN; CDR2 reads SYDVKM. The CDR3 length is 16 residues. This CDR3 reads CASRRTSGGFSYEQYV. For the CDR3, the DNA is TGTGCCAGCAGGCGGACTAGCGGGGGATTCTCCTACGAGCAGTACGTC.

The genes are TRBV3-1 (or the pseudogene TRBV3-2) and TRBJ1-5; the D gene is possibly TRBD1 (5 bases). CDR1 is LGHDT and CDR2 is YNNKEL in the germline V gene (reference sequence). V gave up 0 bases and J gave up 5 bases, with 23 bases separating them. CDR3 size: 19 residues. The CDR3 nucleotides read TGTGCCAGCAGCCAAGATTCCCTGGGACGGGGGGATACCGATCAGCCCCAGCATTTT. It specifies CASSQDSLGRGDTDQPQHF.

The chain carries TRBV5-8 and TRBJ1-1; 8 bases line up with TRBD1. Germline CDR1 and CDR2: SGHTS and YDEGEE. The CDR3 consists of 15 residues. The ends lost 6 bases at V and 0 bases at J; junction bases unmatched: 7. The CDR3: CASTLRTGLNTEAFF. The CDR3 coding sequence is TGTGCCAGCACCCTTAGGACAGGGCTGAACACTGAAGCTTTCTTT. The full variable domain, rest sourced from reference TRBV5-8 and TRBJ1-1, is EAGVTQSPTHLIKTRGQQATLRCSPISGHTSVYWYQQALGLGLQFLLWYDEGEERNRGNFPPRFSGRQFPNYSSELNVNALELEDSALYLCASTLRTGLNTEAFFGQGTRLTVV.

The CDR3 DNA reads as TGTGCCAGCAGCCCCTTCCGGCAGGGAGGGACTGAAGCTTTCTTT. Translating gives CASSPFRQGGTEAFF. The rearrangement joins TRBV7-9 to TRBJ1-1, with a possible D match to TRBD1 (5 bases). V was shortened by 5 bases and J by 5 bases, with 18 bases between the two germline ends. In germline, CDR1 is SEHNR, CDR2 FQNEAQ (reference sequence). This CDR3 has 15 amino acids.

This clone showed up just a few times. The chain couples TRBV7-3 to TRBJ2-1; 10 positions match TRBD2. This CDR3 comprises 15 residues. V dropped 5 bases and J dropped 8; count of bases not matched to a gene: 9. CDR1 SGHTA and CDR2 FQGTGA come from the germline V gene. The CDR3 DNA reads TGTGCCAGCAGCCAGACTAGCGGGTATAGGGATGAGCAGTTCTTC. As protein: CASSQTSGYRDEQFF.

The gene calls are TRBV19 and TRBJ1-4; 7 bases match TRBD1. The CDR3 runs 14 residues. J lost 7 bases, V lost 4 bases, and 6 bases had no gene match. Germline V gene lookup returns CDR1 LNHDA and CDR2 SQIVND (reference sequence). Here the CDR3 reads CASSRRGLGEKLFF. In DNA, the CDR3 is TGTGCCAGTAGTAGAAGGGGGCTCGGTGAAAAACTGTTTTTT.

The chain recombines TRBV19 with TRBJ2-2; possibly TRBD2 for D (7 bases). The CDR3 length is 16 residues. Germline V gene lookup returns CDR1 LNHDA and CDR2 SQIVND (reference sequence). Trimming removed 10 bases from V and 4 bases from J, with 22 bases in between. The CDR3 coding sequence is TGTGCCATTCGCAAGGGGGAGGGGAGAGGCACCGGGGAGCTGTTTTTT. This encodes CAIRKGEGRGTGELFF. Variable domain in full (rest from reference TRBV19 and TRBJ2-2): DGGITQSPKYLFRKEGQNVTLSCEQNLNHDAMYWYRQDPGQGLRLIYYSQIVNDFQKGDIAEGYSVSREKKESFPLTVTSAQKNPTAFYLCAIRKGEGRGTGELFFGEGSRLTVL.